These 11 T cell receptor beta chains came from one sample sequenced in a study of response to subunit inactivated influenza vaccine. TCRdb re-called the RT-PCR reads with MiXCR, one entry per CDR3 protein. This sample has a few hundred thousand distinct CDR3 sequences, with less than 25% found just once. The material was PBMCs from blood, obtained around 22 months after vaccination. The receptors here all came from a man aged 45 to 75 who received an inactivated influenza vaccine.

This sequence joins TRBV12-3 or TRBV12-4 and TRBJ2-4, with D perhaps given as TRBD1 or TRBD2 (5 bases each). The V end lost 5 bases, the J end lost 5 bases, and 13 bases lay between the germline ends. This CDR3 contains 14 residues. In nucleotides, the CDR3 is TGTGCCAGCAGTCTGGGACGGCTGCAAAACATTCAGTACTTC. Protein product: CASSLGRLQNIQYF.

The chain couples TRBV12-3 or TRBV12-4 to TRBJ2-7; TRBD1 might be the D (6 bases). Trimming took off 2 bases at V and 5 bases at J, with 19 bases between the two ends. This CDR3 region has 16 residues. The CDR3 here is CASSLSGTLFTDEQYF. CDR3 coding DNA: TGTGCCAGCAGTTTATCCGGGACACTTTTTACAGACGAGCAGTACTTC.

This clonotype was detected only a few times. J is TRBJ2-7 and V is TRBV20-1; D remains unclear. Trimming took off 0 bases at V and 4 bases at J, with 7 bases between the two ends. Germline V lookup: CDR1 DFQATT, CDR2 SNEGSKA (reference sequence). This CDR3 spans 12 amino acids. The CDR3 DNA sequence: TGCAGTGCTAGAGACACAATTTACGAGCAGTACTTC. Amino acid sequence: CSARDTIYEQYF.

The CDR3 sequence: CASSLAGGGNYGYTF. As DNA, the CDR3 is TGTGCCAGCAGCTTAGCTGGAGGGGGGAACTATGGCTACACCTTC. The gene calls are TRBV7-2 and TRBJ1-2; D is possibly TRBD1 (6 bases). CDR3 length: 15 residues. CDR1 is SGHTA, CDR2 FQGNSA, per germline. V lost 0 bases, J lost 2 bases, and 10 bases lay in between.

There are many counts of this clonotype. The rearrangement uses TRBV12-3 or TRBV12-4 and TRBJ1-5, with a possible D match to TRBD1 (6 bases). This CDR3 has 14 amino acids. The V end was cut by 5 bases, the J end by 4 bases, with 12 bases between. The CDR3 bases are TGTGCCAGCAGTCCTACAGGGCGAAATCAGCCCCAGCATTTT. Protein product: CASSPTGRNQPQHF.

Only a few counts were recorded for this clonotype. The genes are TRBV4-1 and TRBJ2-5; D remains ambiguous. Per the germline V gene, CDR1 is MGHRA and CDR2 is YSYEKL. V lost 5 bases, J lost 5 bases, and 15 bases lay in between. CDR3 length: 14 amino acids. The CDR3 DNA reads TGCGCCAGCAGCTCATCCCTCCAAAGGGAGACCCAGTACTTC. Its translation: CASSSSLQRETQYF.

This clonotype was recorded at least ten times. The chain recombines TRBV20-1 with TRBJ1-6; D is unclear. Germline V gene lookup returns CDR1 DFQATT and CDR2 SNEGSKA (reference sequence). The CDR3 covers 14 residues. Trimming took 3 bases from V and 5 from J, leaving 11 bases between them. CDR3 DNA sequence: TGCAGTGCTAGGATTGGGGAGAATAATTCACCCCTCCACTTT. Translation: CSARIGENNSPLHF.

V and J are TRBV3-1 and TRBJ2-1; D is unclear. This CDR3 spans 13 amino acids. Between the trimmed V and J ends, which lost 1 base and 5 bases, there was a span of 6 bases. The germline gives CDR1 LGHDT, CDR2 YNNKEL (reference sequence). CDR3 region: CASSQALDNEQFF. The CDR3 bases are TGTGCCAGCAGCCAAGCTTTAGACAATGAGCAGTTCTTC.

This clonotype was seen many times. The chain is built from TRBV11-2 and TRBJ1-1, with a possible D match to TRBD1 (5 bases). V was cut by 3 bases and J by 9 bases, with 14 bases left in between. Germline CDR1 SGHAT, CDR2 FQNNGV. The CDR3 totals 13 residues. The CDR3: CASSLGGMEKAFF. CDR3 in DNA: TGTGCCAGCAGCTTGGGGGGAATGGAAAAAGCTTTCTTT. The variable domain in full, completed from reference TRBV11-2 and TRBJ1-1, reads EAGVAQSPRYKIIEKRQSVAFWCNPISGHATLYWYQQILGQGPKLLIQFQNNGVVDDSQLPKDRFSAERLKGVDSTLKIQPAKLEDSAVYLCASSLGGMEKAFFGQGTRLTVV.

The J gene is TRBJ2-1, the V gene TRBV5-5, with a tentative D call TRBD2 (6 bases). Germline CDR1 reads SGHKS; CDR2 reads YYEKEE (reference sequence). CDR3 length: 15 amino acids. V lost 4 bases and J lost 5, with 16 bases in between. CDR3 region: CASSRGGTDNNEQFF. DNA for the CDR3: TGTGCCAGCAGCCGTGGGGGGACCGATAACAATGAGCAGTTCTTC.

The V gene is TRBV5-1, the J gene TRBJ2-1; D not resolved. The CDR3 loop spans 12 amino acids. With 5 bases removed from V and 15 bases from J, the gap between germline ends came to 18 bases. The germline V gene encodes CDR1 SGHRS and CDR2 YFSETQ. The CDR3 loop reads CASRQPDVPWFF. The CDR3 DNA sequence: TGCGCCAGCAGGCAACCGGACGTCCCTTGGTTCTTC.